The 28 T cell receptor beta chains presented below share a single source sample, sequenced in a study of cytomegalovirus exposure and HLA in healthy donors. Assay used: immunoSEQ multiplex PCR; TCRdb lists only in-frame clones, some missing. The table lists around 190,000 clones, about 81% of them singletons. The sample was PBMCs. The receptors originated from a woman aged 25 to 45 in good health and CMV-seronegative.

This sequence joins TRBV28 and TRBJ1-2, with 7 positions matching TRBD1. Germline V gives CDR1 MDHEN, CDR2 SYDVKM. There are 17 residues in the CDR3. With 6 bases clipped from V and 4 bases from J, the junction kept 17 bases outside the gene matches. The CDR3 sequence is CASRSPTDRVLGYGYTF. Here the CDR3 DNA reads TGTGCCAGCAGATCTCCCACCGACAGGGTACTCGGCTATGGCTACACCTTC.

The rearrangement uses TRBV5-6 and TRBJ1-1; the match to TRBD1 covers 7 bases. The ends lost 5 bases at V and 3 bases at J; junction bases unmatched: 4. This CDR3 has 13 amino acids. Per the germline V gene, CDR1 is SGHDT and CDR2 is YYEEEE. CDR3 DNA sequence: TGTGCCAGCAGTCGAACAGGGGACACTGAAGCTTTCTTT. Residues: CASSRTGDTEAFF.

Only one count was recorded for this clone. In DNA, the CDR3 is TGTGCCTGGAGTCCGACACAGAGCCAGCCCCAGCATTTT. Encoded protein: CAWSPTQSQPQHF. The chain links TRBV30 to TRBJ1-5; D is unresolved. Germline loops: CDR1 GTSNPN, CDR2 SVGIG (reference sequence). V shed 2 bases and J shed 7 bases, with 12 bases lying between them. CDR3 length equals 13 residues.

The rearrangement joins TRBV5-1 to TRBJ2-2; possibly TRBD2 for D (6 bases). Germline V gene lookup returns CDR1 SGHRS and CDR2 YFSETQ. The CDR3 runs to 17 residues. The V and J ends lost 4 bases and 7 bases respectively, with 23 bases between them. CDR3 amino acids: CASSRGSFPPSGGELFF. Here the CDR3 DNA reads TGCGCCAGCAGCCGGGGGTCCTTCCCCCCGAGTGGCGGGGAGCTGTTTTTT.

The CDR3 loop is CASTTRRTSGYNEQFF. In DNA form, the CDR3 reads TGTGCCAGCACTACTAGACGGACTAGCGGTTACAATGAGCAGTTCTTC. The rearrangement uses TRBV27 and TRBJ2-1, with 10 bases that match TRBD2. CDR3 length: 16 amino acids. Unmatched junction bases numbered 10, after V lost 7 bases and J lost 4 bases. Germline V lookup: CDR1 MNHEY, CDR2 SMNVEV (reference sequence).

This clone was seen only once. The chain has TRBV2 and TRBJ2-3; 10 bases map to TRBD2. The V and J ends lost 6 bases and 0 bases, in that order; junction bases with no gene match: 3. CDR1 is SNHLY and CDR2 is FYNNEI in the germline V gene. This CDR3 has 15 residues. The CDR3 DNA is TGTGCCAGCAGCCAACTAGCGGGGAGCACAGATACGCAGTATTTT. This encodes CASSQLAGSTDTQYF.

This chain links TRBV14 with TRBJ2-1; TRBD2 aligns across 8 bases. This CDR3 is built from 16 residues. The V and J ends lost 2 bases and 8 bases, in that order; junction bases with no gene match: 11. Germline-derived CDR1 and CDR2 are SGHDN and FVKESK. This chain's CDR3 is CASSQLAGLGVYEQFF. The CDR3 bases are TGTGCCAGCAGCCAATTGGCGGGACTAGGAGTGTATGAGCAGTTCTTC.

The chain joins TRBV29-1 to TRBJ2-1, with 10 positions matching TRBD2. Looked up from germline, CDR1 is SQVTM and CDR2 is ANQGSEA. J was trimmed by 7 bases and V by 6 bases; bases with no gene match: 9. The CDR3 length is 14 residues. The CDR3 spells CSVRTSGRGNEQFF. The CDR3 DNA follows: TGCAGCGTACGAACCAGCGGGAGGGGGAATGAGCAGTTCTTC.

This rearrangement joins TRBV10-3 to TRBJ2-3; TRBD1 is a possible D gene (6 bases). Germline values: CDR1 ENHRY, CDR2 SYGVKD. V lost 3 bases and J lost 2, with 12 bases in between. The CDR3 covers 15 residues. In nucleotides, the CDR3 is TGTGCCATCAGTGAAGGGGGAACTACCACAGATACGCAGTATTTT. Translation gives CAISEGGTTTDTQYF.

The rearrangement joins TRBV7-6 to TRBJ1-3; 10 bases map to TRBD1. The J segment lost 4 bases and the V segment lost 2 bases, leaving 8 bases of the junction unmatched. This CDR3 is 17 amino acids long. Germline lookup yields CDR1 SGHVS and CDR2 FNYEAQ. The chain's CDR3 is CASSLKTGGYTGNTIYF. CDR3 DNA sequence: TGTGCCAGCAGCTTAAAGACAGGGGGCTATACGGGAAACACCATATATTTT.

The chain joins TRBV14 to TRBJ1-1, with D perhaps TRBD1 (5 bases). Germline values: CDR1 SGHDN, CDR2 FVKESK. The CDR3 extends over 17 amino acids. Trimming stripped 0 bases from V and 1 base from J, with 15 bases between. The DNA of the CDR3 is TGTGCCAGCAGCCAAGATGCCCTGGTGGGGGGGAACACTGAAGCTTTCTTT. Translation: CASSQDALVGGNTEAFF.

The chain uses TRBV6-5 and TRBJ1-3; TRBD1 matches at 7 bases. Unmatched junction bases numbered 7, after V lost 0 bases and J lost 8 bases. The germline gives CDR1 MNHEY, CDR2 SVGAGI. This CDR3 has 15 amino acids. The CDR3 loop reads CASSYSIQGLDTIYF. The CDR3 region has the DNA TGTGCCAGCAGTTACTCTATACAGGGGTTGGACACCATATATTTT.

The chain carries TRBV13 and TRBJ2-1, with D possibly TRBD1 on 5 matching bases. The V end lost 7 bases, the J end lost 6 bases, and 16 bases lay between the germline ends. Germline CDR1 PRHDT, CDR2 FYEKMQ (reference sequence). This CDR3 comprises 14 residues. CDR3 nucleotide sequence: TGTGCCAGCACCAGGGAACCCAGCCTCAATGAGCAGTTCTTC. Amino acid sequence: CASTREPSLNEQFF. The variable domain in full, with the rest retrieved from reference TRBV13 and TRBJ2-1, is AAGVIQSPRHLIKEKRETATLKCYPIPRHDTVYWYQQGPGQDPQFLISFYEKMQSDKGSIPDRFSAQQFSDYHSELNMSSLELGDSALYFCASTREPSLNEQFFGPGTRLTVL.

V and J are TRBV5-6 and TRBJ2-5; D possibly corresponds to TRBD2 (5 bases). V was cut by 4 bases and J by 6 bases, with 16 bases left in between. This CDR3 spans 14 amino acids. Per the germline V gene, CDR1 is SGHDT and CDR2 is YYEEEE. CDR3 sequence: CASSPPGVGKTQYF. The DNA for the CDR3 is TGTGCCAGCAGCCCCCCCGGGGTCGGAAAGACCCAGTACTTC.

There are a few counts of this clone. The rearrangement uses TRBV6-1 and TRBJ2-7, with unresolved D. Per the germline V gene, CDR1 is MNHNS and CDR2 is SASEGT. V gave up 2 bases and J gave up 3 bases, with 11 bases separating them. The CDR3 is 14 residues long. DNA of the CDR3: TGTGCCAGCAGTGAATCGGTCCCCTTCTACGAGCAGTACTTC. Its translation: CASSESVPFYEQYF.

The V and J genes are TRBV7-8 and TRBJ2-5; D possibly corresponds to TRBD2 (6 bases). Germline assignment: CDR1 SGHVS and CDR2 FQNEAQ. Trimming removed 7 bases at V and 4 bases at J, with 13 bases between. CDR3 size: 13 residues. CDR3 protein: CASTSGGVETQYF. The CDR3 DNA is TGTGCCAGCACCTCAGGAGGGGTAGAGACCCAGTACTTC.

This chain links TRBV30 with TRBJ2-3, with D unresolved. CDR1 GTSNPN and CDR2 SVGIG come from the germline V gene (reference sequence). V was pared by 4 bases and J by 6 bases, with 14 bases between. The CDR3 spans 13 residues. This CDR3 is CAWTLSGWDTQYF. The CDR3 DNA reads as TGTGCCTGGACCCTTTCCGGGTGGGATACGCAGTATTTT.

The chain carries TRBV6-6 and TRBJ2-3, with TRBD1 matching over 7 bases. The CDR3 totals 15 residues. V lost 2 bases, J lost 5 bases, and 7 bases stayed unmatched. Per the germline V gene, CDR1 is MNHNY and CDR2 is SVGAGI (reference sequence). The CDR3 protein is CASSYPRDSGDTQYF. The DNA for the CDR3 is TGTGCCAGCAGTTACCCCCGGGACAGCGGAGATACGCAGTATTTT.

This clone was seen a handful of times. This chain uses TRBV11-3 with TRBJ1-1; 7 bases match TRBD1. The V gene end was trimmed by 4 bases and the J gene end by 1 base; junction bases not matched to a gene: 0. The CDR3 is 13 residues long. The germline gives CDR1 SGHNT, CDR2 YENEEA. The DNA for the CDR3 is TGTGCCAGCAGCTCAGGGGGGAACACTGAAGCTTTCTTT. This gives the protein CASSSGGNTEAFF.

The chain has TRBV9 and TRBJ1-3; no reliable D call. The ends were cut back, 0 bases at V and 4 bases at J, with 5 bases in the middle. Germline V gene sequence: CDR1 SGDLS, CDR2 YYNGEE. CDR3 length equals 13 residues. The CDR3 coding sequence is TGTGCCAGCAGCGTAGGAGGGGGAAACACCATATATTTT. Its protein is CASSVGGGNTIYF.

The rearrangement uses TRBV5-5 and TRBJ1-2, with D tentatively TRBD1 (5 bases). There are 14 residues in the CDR3. Germline loops: CDR1 SGHKS, CDR2 YYEKEE (reference sequence). Deletions cut 7 bases from V and 7 bases from J, with 20 bases between. The CDR3 DNA is TGTGCCAGCCGCGAGACAGCTACTATGCTTGGCTACACCTTC. Residues: CASRETATMLGYTF.

The CDR3 DNA is TGCGCCAGCGGAGAGGACAGGGGCACTGAAGCTTTCTTT. It yields the protein CASGEDRGTEAFF. The J gene is TRBJ1-1, the V gene TRBV10-2, with 9 bases identical to TRBD1. Trimming took 8 bases from V and 4 from J; bases not matched to a gene: 5. The CDR3 sequence is 13 residues long. Looked up from germline, CDR1 is WSHSY and CDR2 is SAAADI.

The rearrangement uses TRBV5-8 and TRBJ1-3, with D possibly TRBD1 on 5 matching bases. CDR3 length: 15 amino acids. Germline CDR1 is SGHTS and CDR2 is YDEGEE. The V end was cut by 3 bases, the J end by 8 bases, with 18 bases between. CDR3: CASSSWGLLRDTIYF. CDR3 DNA: TGTGCCAGCAGCTCCTGGGGACTTTTGAGGGACACCATATATTTT.

The genes are TRBV4-2 and TRBJ2-3; tentative D call: TRBD2 (5 bases). The CDR3 has 15 residues. Germline V lookup: CDR1 LGHNA, CDR2 YNFKEQ. Trimming shortened V by 4 bases and J by 3 bases, and 14 bases separated the two germline ends. The chain's CDR3 is CASSRASRGTDTQYF. The DNA for the CDR3 is TGTGCCAGCAGCCGGGCTAGCCGAGGGACAGATACGCAGTATTTT.

The chain employs TRBV27 and TRBJ2-1; no clear D gene. The CDR3 loop spans 17 amino acids. V lost 0 bases and J 0 bases, leaving 12 bases between the germline ends. Germline CDR1 reads MNHEY; CDR2 reads SMNVEV (reference sequence). The CDR3 is CASSLSPPAVSYNEQFF. CDR3 nucleotide sequence: TGTGCCAGCAGTTTATCGCCCCCTGCGGTCTCCTACAATGAGCAGTTCTTC.

The V gene is TRBV9, the J gene TRBJ2-2; 9 positions match TRBD1. The V gene's germline CDR1 is SGDLS and CDR2 YYNGEE. The CDR3 contains 16 residues. V lost 4 bases to trimming and J lost 5 bases; unmatched junction nucleotides: 9. The CDR3 sequence is CASSITGTGRTGELFF. The CDR3 DNA sequence: TGTGCCAGCAGCATTACCGGGACAGGGAGAACCGGGGAGCTGTTTTTT.

The chain is built from TRBV7-9 and TRBJ2-1; possibly TRBD2 for D (6 bases). Trimming took 6 bases from V and 10 from J, leaving 13 bases between them. Germline V gene data show CDR1 as SEHNR and CDR2 as FQNEAQ (reference sequence). The CDR3 loop spans 12 amino acids. CDR3 in DNA: TGTGCCAGCAGACCCAGTAGCGGCGAGCAGTTCTTC. Protein product: CASRPSSGEQFF.

This rearrangement joins TRBV6-4 to TRBJ2-2; 7 nucleotides line up with TRBD1. Per germline, CDR1 MRHNA and CDR2 SNTAGT. With V trimmed by 1 base and J by 0 bases, 2 bases remained unmatched. There are 16 residues in the CDR3. This CDR3 reads CASSDLQGTNTGELFF. In nucleotides, the CDR3 is TGTGCCAGCAGTGACTTACAGGGGACGAACACCGGGGAGCTGTTTTTT.